This TCR beta chain was identified in a study of T cells in localized non-small cell lung cancer. Germline V gene data show CDR1 as LNHDA and CDR2 as SQIVND (reference sequence). The CDR3 loop spans 13 amino acids. With 7 bases removed from V and 0 bases from J, the gap between germline ends came to 7 bases. The assay was immunoSEQ multiplex PCR, and TCRdb's table has in-frame clones only and misses some. The sample shows around 140,000 clones, roughly 90% of them seen only once. The material was peripheral blood, obtained before any cancer treatment. The TCR originated in a female donor over 55 with stage I lung adenocarcinoma. This chain uses TRBV19 with TRBJ2-1, with D maybe TRBD2 (6 bases). The CDR3 is CASKGLSYNEQFF. The CDR3 bases are TGTGCCAGTAAGGGACTCTCCTACAATGAGCAGTTCTTC.